This T cell receptor (beta chain) stems from a study of metastatic and nonmetastatic thyroid tumors. In its sample, this clone was seen many times. With MiXCR, TCRdb called clones anew from the PCR reads. Among roughly 65,000 clones listed, 14% were seen once. Patients had received no treatment of any kind before thyroid surgery. Specimen: blood. This clonotype was obtained from a male donor with papillary thyroid cancer or a benign thyroid nodule (not recorded which). Some clones in this sample may be carry-over from other donors' samples.

The CDR3, as DNA: TGTGCTAGTGCCTTGGGGGATTCACCCCTCCACTTT. Protein product: CASALGDSPLHF. The J gene is TRBJ1-6, the V gene TRBV12-5; D is possibly TRBD1 (5 bases). CDR1 is LGHNT and CDR2 is FRNRAP in the germline V gene. The CDR3 loop spans 12 amino acids. Trimming shortened V by 7 bases and J by 8 bases, and 9 bases separated the two germline ends.